What follows are 8 T cell receptor beta chains derived from one specimen sequenced in a study of control samples from healthy donors and cancer patients. This table comes from immunoSEQ multiplex PCR, and its TCRdb copy is limited to in-frame clones, with some not included. The sample holds more than 110,000 clones, approximately 92% seen once. The sequenced sample was blood. These receptor sequences come from a man aged 30 to 39 in good health.

V gene TRBV4-3 combines with J gene TRBJ2-1; 8 positions agree with TRBD2. CDR3 length: 17 amino acids. Trimming cost V 0 bases and J 0 bases; bases outside gene matches: 4. The germline V gene has CDR1 LGHNA and CDR2 YSLEER. In nucleotides, the CDR3 is TGCGCCAGCAGCCAAGATTTAAGCGGGGGCTCCTACAATGAGCAGTTCTTC. This encodes CASSQDLSGGSYNEQFF.

This clone occurred many times. The chain joins TRBV5-5 to TRBJ2-2; D could derive from TRBD1 or TRBD2 (5 bases each). The CDR3 length is 13 residues. V lost 3 bases and J lost 6, with 9 bases in between. Germline V gives CDR1 SGHKS, CDR2 YYEKEE (reference sequence). The CDR3 spells CASSWDVSGELFF. The CDR3 DNA reads TGTGCCAGCAGCTGGGACGTATCCGGGGAGCTGTTTTTT. The variable domain in full, completed from reference TRBV5-5 and TRBJ2-2, reads DAGVTQSPTHLIKTRGQQVTLRCSPISGHKSVSWYQQVLGQGPQFIFQYYEKEERGRGNFPDRFSARQFPNYSSELNVNALLLGDSALYLCASSWDVSGELFFGEGSRLTVL.

This clone was observed once. The chain employs TRBV15 and TRBJ2-1; TRBD1 might be the D (5 bases). The CDR3 sequence is 14 residues long. V was clipped by 0 bases and J by 6 bases, with 9 bases between them. Germline V CDR1 and CDR2: LNHNV, YYDKDF (reference sequence). This chain's CDR3 is CATSREQAANEQFF. The CDR3 bases are TGTGCCACCAGCAGAGAACAGGCAGCCAATGAGCAGTTCTTC.

The chain couples TRBV27 to TRBJ2-7, with 8 nucleotides matching TRBD1. The CDR3 runs 13 residues. V gave up 2 bases and J gave up 4 bases; unmatched junction bases: 1. Germline CDR1 is MNHEY and CDR2 is SMNVEV (reference sequence). The CDR3 is CASSLQGAYEQYF. The DNA for the CDR3 is TGTGCCAGCAGTTTACAGGGGGCTTACGAGCAGTACTTC.

V usage is TRBV6-4 and J usage is TRBJ2-2; 8 bases fit TRBD2. The CDR3 has 15 residues. CDR1 and CDR2 (germline): MRHNA, SNTAGT. J lost 4 bases, V lost 5 bases, and 6 bases had no gene match. CDR3: CASSPGGTTTGELFF. The DNA of the CDR3 is TGTGCCAGCAGTCCGGGGGGGACAACCACCGGGGAGCTGTTTTTT.

The V call is TRBV19, the J call TRBJ2-1, with TRBD1 matching 10 bases. The CDR3 contains 15 residues. Germline CDR1 and CDR2: LNHDA and SQIVND (reference sequence). V gave up 5 bases and J gave up 5 bases; unmatched junction bases: 6. In DNA, the CDR3 is TGTGCCAGTAGTGCTTGGACAGGGGGAAACAATGAGCAGTTCTTC. Its translation: CASSAWTGGNNEQFF.

The chain recombines TRBV5-3 with TRBJ2-1; D is unresolved. Being an ORF, TRBV5-3 has a function that is uncertain. V was pared by 3 bases and J by 0 bases, with 7 bases between. The CDR3 sequence is 14 residues long. The CDR3 DNA is TGTGCCAGAAGCTACAGAAGCTCCTACAATGAGCAGTTCTTC. Its translation: CARSYRSSYNEQFF.

The chain links TRBV6-5 to TRBJ2-7, with 8 bases lining up with TRBD1. Germline assignment: CDR1 MNHEY and CDR2 SVGAGI. CDR3 length equals 15 residues. Losses at the gene ends were 0 bases for V and 5 bases for J; bases not matched to a gene: 6. CDR3: CASSYSTGALHEQYF. The CDR3 DNA sequence: TGTGCCAGCAGTTACTCGACAGGGGCACTCCACGAGCAGTACTTC.